Reported below is one T cell receptor (beta chain). Its antigen is undetermined. This entry belongs to a study of cytotoxic CD8 clonotypes in ibrutinib-treated CLL. Study information: Patient counts were over 9 relapsed/refractory, more than 14 treatment-naive and roughly 18 IGHV unmutated.

Study-wide results and limits: Public clonotypes were uncommon and contracted or stayed stable on treatment.

Extraction of roughly 2 micrograms of genomic DNA from cryopreserved PBMCs supplied material for TCR beta libraries. Target depth was 1 in 200,000 to 1 in 1 million T cells, about 10x per clonotype. Generated by immunoSEQ multiplex PCR, the TCRdb table keeps only in-frame clones and is missing some. The table records some 92,000 clones, approximately 71% of them present only once. V lost 3 bases, J lost 0 bases, and 12 bases lay in between. Germline V gene lookup returns CDR1 SGHTA and CDR2 FQGNSA. The CDR3 consists of 15 residues. Sequenced here: PBMCs, sampled after 24 months of ibrutinib treatment. The clonotype originates from a human donor with chronic lymphocytic leukemia. The chain has TRBV7-2 and TRBJ2-7; D may match TRBD1 or TRBD2 (5 bases each). The CDR3 region has the DNA TGTGCCAGCAGCTTTCCGGGACGCTACTCCTACGAGCAGTACTTC. Translation gives CASSFPGRYSYEQYF.